This T cell receptor (beta chain) was captured in a study of cytomegalovirus exposure and HLA in healthy donors. Study-wide context: Researchers found that about 84% of about 400 genotyped donors fell within the Caucasian-associated ancestry cluster. General observations from the study: Researchers catalogued roughly 150 TCR beta chains as cytomegalovirus-associated. It was taken for granted in presence/absence analyses that sequencing depth across donors was roughly uniform.

Donors consisted of healthy bone marrow donors. In regard to this clone: Its antigen is currently unknown.

PCR primers comprised 60 Vbeta and 13 Jbeta primers. TCRdb keeps only in-frame clones here, not all; method: immunoSEQ multiplex PCR. Its listing shows roughly 110,000 clones. The sequence derives from a young man in good health and CMV-seronegative. Sequencing was done on a sample of PBMCs.

The CDR3: CASRIDRSGNYGYTF. CDR3 nucleotides: TGTGCCAGCAGGATAGACAGGTCGGGGAACTATGGCTACACCTTC. The chain uses TRBV5-6 and TRBJ1-2; perhaps TRBD1 as D (6 bases). The CDR3 is 15 residues long. V lost 5 bases and J 2 bases, leaving 16 bases between the germline ends. CDR1 and CDR2 (germline): SGHDT, YYEEEE.